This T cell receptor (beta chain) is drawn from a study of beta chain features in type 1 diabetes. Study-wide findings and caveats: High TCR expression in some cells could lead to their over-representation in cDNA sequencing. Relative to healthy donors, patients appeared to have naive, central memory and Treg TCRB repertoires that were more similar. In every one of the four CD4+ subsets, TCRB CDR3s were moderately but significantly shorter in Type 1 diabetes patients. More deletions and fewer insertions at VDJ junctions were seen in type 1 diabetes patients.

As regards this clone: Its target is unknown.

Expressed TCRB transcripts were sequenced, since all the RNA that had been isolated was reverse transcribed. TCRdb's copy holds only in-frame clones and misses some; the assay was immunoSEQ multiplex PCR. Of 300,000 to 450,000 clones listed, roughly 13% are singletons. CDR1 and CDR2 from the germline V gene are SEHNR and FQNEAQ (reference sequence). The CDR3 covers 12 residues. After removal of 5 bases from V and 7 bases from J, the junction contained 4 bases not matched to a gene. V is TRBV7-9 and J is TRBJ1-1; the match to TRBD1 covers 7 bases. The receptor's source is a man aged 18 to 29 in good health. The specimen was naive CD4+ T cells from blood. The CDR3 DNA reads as TGTGCCAGCAGCCGAGGGACAGTTGAAGCTTTCTTT. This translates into CASSRGTVEAFF.